This T cell receptor (beta chain) was documented in a study of T cells after yellow fever vaccination. This clonotype was detected a few times. What it binds is not known. Germline V CDR1 and CDR2: SGHRS, YFSETQ. This CDR3 has 14 residues. V lost 6 bases to trimming and J lost 4 bases, with 15 bases between them. For TCR, cDNA came from 5'RACE template switching, which added a universal primer site and UMIs. TCRdb analysed the 5' RACE reads with MiXCR anew, one entry per CDR3 protein. The sample lists around 260,000 distinct CDR3 sequences, about 5% occurring once. Study-wide results and caveats: Most primary-vaccination clones reappeared after the booster (about 97% CD4, about 87% CD8). Though weaker, the secondary response peaked faster, on day 5 versus 15.

The sequencing used CD4+ T cells sorted from PBMCs, collected on the day of the yellow fever booster vaccination. This receptor was taken from a man aged 18 to 30 who received the YFV17D yellow fever vaccine. J is TRBJ2-3 and V is TRBV5-1; D is tentatively TRBD1 or TRBD2 (5 bases each). CDR3 region: CASTSGTPADTQYF. CDR3 sequence (DNA): TGCGCCAGCACCTCCGGGACCCCCGCAGATACGCAGTATTTT. Full variable domain (missing parts from reference TRBV5-1 and TRBJ2-3): KAGVTQTPRYLIKTRGQQVTLSCSPISGHRSVSWYQQTPGQGLQFLFEYFSETQRNKGNFPGRFSGRQFSNSRSEMNVSTLELGDSALYLCASTSGTPADTQYFGPGTRLTVL.